This entry is about one T cell receptor (beta chain). Its antigen is not known. Germline trimming cut 3 bases from V and 3 bases from J; bases unmatched to any gene: 8. The germline V gene has CDR1 LGHNA and CDR2 YSLEER. The CDR3 contains 15 residues. The record originates from a study of T cell therapy after organ transplantation. Method: immunoSEQ multiplex PCR; TCRdb's copy keeps in-frame clones and lacks some. The data contain a few thousand clones, roughly 70% of them singletons. Study observations and caveats: Nonresponder repertoires showed strong pretherapy expansions, barely changing post-therapy.

This receptor was identified in a human patient who had received a solid organ transplant and had CMV disease. The chain has TRBV4-3 and TRBJ2-7, with TRBD1 matching 7 bases. The source was CD8+ T cells from blood, collected before autologous CMV-specific T cell therapy. CDR3 sequence reads: CASSQIKGQNYEQYF. CDR3 DNA sequence: TGCGCCAGCAGCCAGATTAAGGGACAGAACTACGAGCAGTACTTC.